One TCR beta chain is described in this entry. The sample is drawn from a study of blood T cell repertoires in COVID-19. Study details: Some COVID-19 samples were acute and others convalescent; all came from the United States, Italy and Spain. T cells, B-cell-depleted T cells, or PBMCs provided the cDNA or gDNA that served as material.

The CDR3 is made up of 11 amino acids. Per the germline V gene, CDR1 is SEHNR and CDR2 is FQNEAQ (reference sequence). V lost 3 bases and J 7 bases, leaving 4 bases between the germline ends. Methods used by the authors: Nucleated cell counts were estimated from reference gene primer amplification. TCRdb's copy holds only in-frame clones and misses some; the assay was immunoSEQ multiplex PCR. That table gives V, J and clone size, and the DNA gave D and trimming. The repertoire holds 25,000 to 30,000 clones, with roughly 90% as singletons. This clonotype originated in a human donor in a cohort sampled during active COVID-19. The rearrangement uses TRBV7-9 and TRBJ2-1; D gene ambiguous. The sequenced material came from peripheral blood. DNA of the CDR3: TGTGCCAGCAGCTTCCAAAATGAGCAGTTCTTC. Translated: CASSFQNEQFF.